This TCR beta chain was retrieved from a study of T-cell reconstitution after alpha-beta-depleted transplantation in children. This clonotype has ten or more counts. This CDR3 has 16 amino acids. The germline CDR1 and CDR2 sequences are MGHRA and YSYEKL. Trimming left V 0 bases short and J 2 bases short, with 13 bases between. Preparing the TCRbeta library involved the use of unique molecular identifiers. MiXCR, applied by TCRdb to the PCR reads, yields one record per CDR3 protein. The sample contains about 110,000 distinct CDR3 sequences, around 10% of which appear only once. The receptor was derived from a human donor who donated a stem cell graft to a child with acute lymphoblastic leukemia. This specimen was PBMCs from the stem cell graft donor, taken from the stem cell graft. The chain has TRBV4-1 and TRBJ2-5; no definite D call. This CDR3 is CASSQEARTLQETQYF. DNA of the CDR3: TGCGCCAGCAGCCAAGAGGCCCGGACCTTACAAGAGACCCAGTACTTC.